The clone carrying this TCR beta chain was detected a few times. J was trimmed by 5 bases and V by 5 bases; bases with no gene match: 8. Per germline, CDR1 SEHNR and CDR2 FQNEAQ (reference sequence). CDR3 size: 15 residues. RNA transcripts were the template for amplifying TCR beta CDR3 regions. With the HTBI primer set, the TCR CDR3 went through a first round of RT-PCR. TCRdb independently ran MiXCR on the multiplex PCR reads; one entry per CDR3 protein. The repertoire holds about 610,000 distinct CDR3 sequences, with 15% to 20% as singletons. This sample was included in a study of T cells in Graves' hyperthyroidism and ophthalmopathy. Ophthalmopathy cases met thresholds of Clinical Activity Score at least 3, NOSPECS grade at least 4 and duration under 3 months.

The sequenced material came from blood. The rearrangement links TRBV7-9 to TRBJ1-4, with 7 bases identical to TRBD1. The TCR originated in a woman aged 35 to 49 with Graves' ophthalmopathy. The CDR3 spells CASSTPTGTNEKLFF. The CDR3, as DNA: TGTGCCAGCAGCACCCCGACAGGGACCAATGAAAAACTGTTTTTT. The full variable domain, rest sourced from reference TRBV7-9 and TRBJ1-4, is DTGVSQNPRHKITKRGQNVTFRCDPISEHNRLYWYRQTLGQGPEFLTYFQNEAQLEKSRLLSDRFSAERPKGSFSTLEIQRTEQGDSAMYLCASSTPTGTNEKLFFGSGTQLSVL.